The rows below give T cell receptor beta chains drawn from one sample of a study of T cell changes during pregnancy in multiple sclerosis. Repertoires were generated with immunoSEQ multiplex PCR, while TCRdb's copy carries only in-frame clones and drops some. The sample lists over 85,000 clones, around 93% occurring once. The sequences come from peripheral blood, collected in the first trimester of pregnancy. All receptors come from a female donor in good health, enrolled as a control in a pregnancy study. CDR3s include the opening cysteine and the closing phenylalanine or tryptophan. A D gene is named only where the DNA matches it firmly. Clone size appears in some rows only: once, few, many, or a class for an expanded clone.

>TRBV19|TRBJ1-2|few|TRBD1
CASSTGQGYGYTF
TGTGCCAGTAGTACGGGACAGGGGTATGGCTACACCTTC
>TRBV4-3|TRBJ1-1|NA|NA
CASSPRGGMNTEAFF
TGCGCCAGCAGCCCCCGGGGAGGGATGAACACTGAAGCTTTCTTT
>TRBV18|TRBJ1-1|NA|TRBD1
CASSRRTGEPLKAFF
TGTGCCAGCTCCCGCCGGACAGGGGAGCCCCTTAAAGCTTTCTTT
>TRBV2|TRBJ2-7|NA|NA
CASSYRKGLGEQYF
TGTGCCAGCAGCTACCGGAAGGGGCTGGGGGAGCAGTACTTC
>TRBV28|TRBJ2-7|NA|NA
CASSLLSSYEQYF
TGTGCCAGCAGTTTACTGAGCTCCTACGAGCAGTACTTC
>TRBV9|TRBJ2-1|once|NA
CASSVVSGGRGDEQFF
TGTGCCAGCAGCGTAGTATCCGGGGGGCGAGGCGATGAGCAGTTCTTC
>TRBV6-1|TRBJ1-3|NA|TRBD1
CASGEQGRSGNTIYF
TGTGCCAGCGGTGAACAGGGGCGCTCGGGAAACACCATATATTTT
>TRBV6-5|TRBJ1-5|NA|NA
CASSYGRNQPQHF
TGTGCCAGCAGTTACGGCCGAAATCAGCCCCAGCATTTT
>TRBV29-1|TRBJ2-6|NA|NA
CSVEWRGSGANVLTF
TGCAGCGTTGAATGGCGAGGCTCTGGGGCCAACGTCCTGACTTTC
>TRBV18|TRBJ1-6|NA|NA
CASSPTTDRDSPLHF
TGTGCCAGCTCTCCTACCACCGATCGGGATTCACCCCTCCACTTT
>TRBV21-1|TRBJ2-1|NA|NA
CASSSRTGGAIDEQFF
TGTGCCAGCAGCTCCCGGACAGGGGGCGCGATAGATGAGCAGTTCTTC
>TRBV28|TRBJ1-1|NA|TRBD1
CASTFHRGRNTEAFF
TGTGCCAGCACCTTCCACAGGGGAAGGAACACTGAAGCTTTCTTT
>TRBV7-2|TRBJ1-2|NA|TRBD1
CASSLAPGTGHGTNYGYTF
TGTGCCAGCAGCTTAGCCCCTGGGACAGGGCATGGGACTAACTATGGCTACACCTTC
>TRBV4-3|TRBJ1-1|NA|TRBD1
CASSQGQGGTEAFF
TGCGCCAGCAGCCAAGGTCAGGGGGGCACTGAAGCTTTCTTT
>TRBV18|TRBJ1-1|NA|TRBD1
CASSPSYSDRDLEAFF
TGTGCCAGCTCACCGTCGTATTCGGACAGGGACCTTGAAGCTTTCTTT
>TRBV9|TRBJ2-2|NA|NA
CASSVAGTEVGELFF
TGTGCCAGCAGCGTAGCTGGCACGGAGGTCGGGGAGCTGTTTTTT
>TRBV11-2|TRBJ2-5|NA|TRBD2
CASMGLAGGQSETQYF
TGTGCCAGCATGGGGCTAGCGGGGGGGCAGTCGGAGACCCAGTACTTC
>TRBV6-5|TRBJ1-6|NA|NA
CASSYDSSHNSPLHF
TGTGCCAGCAGTTACGACAGTAGCCATAATTCACCCCTCCACTTT
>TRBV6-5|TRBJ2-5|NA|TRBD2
CASSGHGGVETQYF
TGTGCCAGCAGTGGGCATGGGGGGGTAGAGACCCAGTACTTC
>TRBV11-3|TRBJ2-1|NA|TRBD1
CASSRQGYEQFF
TGTGCCAGCAGCCGACAGGGATACGAGCAGTTCTTC
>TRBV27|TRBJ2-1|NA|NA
CASSRPGGRSYNEQFF
TGTGCCAGCAGTAGGCCCGGGGGGCGATCCTACAATGAGCAGTTCTTC
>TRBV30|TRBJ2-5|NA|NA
CAWSWGTQETQYF
TGTGCCTGGAGTTGGGGGACACAAGAGACCCAGTACTTC
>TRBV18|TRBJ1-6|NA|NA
CASSSKDPWSSPLHF
TGTGCCAGCTCATCCAAGGATCCATGGAGTTCACCCCTCCACTTT
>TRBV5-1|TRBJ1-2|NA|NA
CASSSMTGANYGYTF
TGCGCCAGCAGCTCGATGACAGGAGCTAACTATGGCTACACCTTC
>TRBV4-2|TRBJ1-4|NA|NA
CASSQEWQGLTKLFF
TGTGCCAGCAGCCAAGAATGGCAGGGGCTTACAAAACTGTTTTTT
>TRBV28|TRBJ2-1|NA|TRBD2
CASSTLAEQFF
TGTGCCAGCAGTACACTAGCGGAGCAGTTCTTC
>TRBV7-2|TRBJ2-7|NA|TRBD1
CASSPTGTATYEQYF
TGTGCCAGCAGCCCGACTGGGACAGCTACCTACGAGCAGTACTTC
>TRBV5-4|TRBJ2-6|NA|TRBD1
CASSPATTGSGANVLTF
TGTGCCAGCAGCCCAGCCACGACAGGGTCTGGGGCCAACGTCCTGACTTTC
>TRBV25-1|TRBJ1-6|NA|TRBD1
CASSALKGARSPLHF
TGTGCCAGCAGTGCCCTAAAGGGGGCCCGATCACCCCTCCACTTT
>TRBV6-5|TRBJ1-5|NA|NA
CASRQKDNQPQHF
TGTGCCAGCAGGCAGAAAGACAATCAGCCCCAGCATTTT
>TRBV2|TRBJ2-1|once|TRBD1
CASRETGVGEQFF
TGTGCCAGCAGAGAGACAGGGGTGGGTGAGCAGTTCTTC
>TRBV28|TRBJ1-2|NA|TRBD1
CASSQAVGGGMGYTF
TGTGCCAGCAGCCAAGCTGTAGGGGGCGGGATGGGCTACACCTTC
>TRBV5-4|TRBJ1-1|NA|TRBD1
CASSLGGRQGLNTEAFF
TGTGCCAGCAGCTTGGGGGGCCGACAGGGGCTGAACACTGAAGCTTTCTTT
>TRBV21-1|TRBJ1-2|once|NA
CASSKGGQAYGYTF
TGTGCCAGCAGCAAAGGAGGGCAGGCTTATGGCTACACCTTC
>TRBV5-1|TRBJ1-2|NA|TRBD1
CASSLGTGGAHGYTF
TGCGCCAGCAGCTTGGGAACAGGGGGGGCACATGGCTACACCTTC
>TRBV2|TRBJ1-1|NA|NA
CASSVLDRRNTEAFF
TGTGCCAGCAGCGTTCTAGACAGGAGGAACACTGAAGCTTTCTTT
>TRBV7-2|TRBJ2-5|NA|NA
CASSPLTGETQYF
TGTGCCAGCAGCCCCCTGACGGGGGAGACCCAGTACTTC
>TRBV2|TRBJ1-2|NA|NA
CASSETSYGYTF
TGTGCCAGCAGTGAGACATCGTATGGCTACACCTTC
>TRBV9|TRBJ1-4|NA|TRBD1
CASSRGVQGAGEKLFF
TGTGCCAGCAGCCGGGGGGTACAGGGGGCCGGAGAAAAACTGTTTTTT
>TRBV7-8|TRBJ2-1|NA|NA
CASSPTGNPQFF
TGTGCCAGCTCCCCGACAGGCAACCCGCAGTTCTTC
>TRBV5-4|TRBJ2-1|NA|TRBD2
CASSLAGGAYNEQFF
TGTGCCAGCAGCTTGGCCGGGGGGGCCTACAATGAGCAGTTCTTC
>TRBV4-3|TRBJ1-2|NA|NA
CASSQDYEGDYGYTF
TGCGCCAGCAGCCAAGATTATGAGGGGGACTATGGCTACACCTTC
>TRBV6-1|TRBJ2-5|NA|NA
CASSEVRRTGGWETQYF
TGTGCCAGCAGTGAAGTGCGGCGGACTGGTGGGTGGGAGACCCAGTACTTC
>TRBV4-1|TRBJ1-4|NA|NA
CASQEDRGEKLFF
TGCGCCTCCCAGGAGGACCGGGGTGAAAAACTGTTTTTT
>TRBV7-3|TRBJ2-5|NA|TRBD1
CASSKTGGAETQYF
TGTGCCAGCAGTAAGACAGGGGGAGCGGAGACCCAGTACTTC
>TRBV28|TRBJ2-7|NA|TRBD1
CASSFSLRGLDYEQYF
TGTGCCAGCAGTTTCTCCTTAAGGGGGCTCGACTACGAGCAGTACTTC
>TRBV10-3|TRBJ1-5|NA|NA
CAITEGENQPQHF
TGTGCCATCACCGAAGGGGAAAATCAGCCCCAGCATTTT
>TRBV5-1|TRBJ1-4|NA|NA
CASSLRGGKIEKLFF
TGCGCCAGCAGCCTCCGGGGGGGCAAGATTGAAAAACTGTTTTTT
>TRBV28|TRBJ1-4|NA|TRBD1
CASSLLRDSLEKLFF
TGTGCCAGCAGTTTACTCCGGGACAGTCTAGAAAAACTGTTTTTT
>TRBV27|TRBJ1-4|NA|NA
CASSLTRPGRGNNEKLFF
TGTGCCAGCAGTTTAACACGCCCGGGACGCGGGAATAATGAAAAACTGTTTTTT
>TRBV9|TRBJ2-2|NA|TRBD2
CASTIAGANTGELFF
TGTGCCAGTACTATAGCGGGGGCGAACACCGGGGAGCTGTTTTTT
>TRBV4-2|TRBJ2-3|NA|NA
CASSQMGRREDTQYF
TGTGCCAGCAGCCAAATGGGAAGGAGGGAAGATACGCAGTATTTT